This TCR beta chain was observed in a study of long-term antiretroviral therapy in people with HIV. Study observations and caveats: Information pertaining to ART adherence, viral resistance or therapeutic modifications was not obtained.

With respect to this clone: Its antigen remains unidentified.

It was version v3.0 of the immunoSEQ assay that was run at survey level. The table came from immunoSEQ multiplex PCR; TCRdb's copy has only in-frame clones and leaves some out. The table includes 20,000 or so clones, roughly nine tenths detected once. The CDR3 runs to 14 residues. Germline V gene lookup returns CDR1 SGHNT and CDR2 YYREEE (reference sequence). Deletions cut 0 bases from V and 3 bases from J, with 9 bases between. Treatment locations for all participants with HIV were in the United States. The V call is TRBV5-4, the J call TRBJ1-1; D is possibly TRBD1 (6 bases). This clonotype was sampled from a man in his forties with HIV. Sequences were derived from unsorted PBMCs, sampled 0.5 years after starting antiretroviral therapy. The CDR3 loop is CASSLEGGDTEAFF. The CDR3, as DNA: TGTGCCAGCAGCTTGGAGGGGGGGGACACTGAAGCTTTCTTT.